The clone carrying this TCR beta chain was recorded a few times. The data were obtained in a study of patients and donors after allogeneic stem cell transplantation. The CDR3 has 17 residues. V was trimmed by 1 base and J by 3 bases, leaving 15 bases between them. Germline-derived CDR1 and CDR2 are SEHNR and FQNEAQ (reference sequence). TCRdb reanalysed the RT-PCR reads using MiXCR and keeps one entry per CDR3 protein. The repertoire holds about a million distinct CDR3 sequences, with 15% to 20% as singletons. Sequenced sample: blood, either unsorted or a sorted T cell fraction (not recorded which). This chain links TRBV7-9 with TRBJ1-4; possibly TRBD1 for D (5 bases). This TCR came from a human donor who was either an allogeneic HSCT recipient or a stem cell or donor lymphocyte infusion donor (not recorded which). It is not recorded whose cells these are; they may come from a transplant donor. DNA of the CDR3: TGTGCCAGCAGCTTAGTAGTGGCCAGGGCCGCTAATGAAAAACTGTTTTTT. Its protein is CASSLVVARAANEKLFF.